This T cell receptor (beta chain) was identified in a study of OX40 agonist ivuxolimab in advanced cancers. On this clone: The antigen is unknown. Relative to the germline gene, one junction end is altered; a read error may explain this.

The table came from immunoSEQ multiplex PCR; TCRdb's copy has only in-frame clones and leaves some out. Of around 31,000 clones listed, around nine tenths are singletons. Study observations and caveats: The CD4+ and CD8+ T cells in the blood had expanded clonally by week 6 at 0.1 to 3.0 mg/kg.

Sample: CD4+ or CD8+ T cells sorted from blood, taken in a trial of the OX40 agonist ivuxolimab. The clonotype comes from an adult with an advanced solid tumor such as melanoma, head and neck, liver or kidney cancer.

The CDR3 coding sequence is TGTGCCAGCAGCCCGGGGACAGGCTCCCACGAGCAGTACTTC. It is translated as CASSPGTGSHEQYF. The chain employs TRBV5-4 and TRBJ2-7, with 8 positions matching TRBD1. This CDR3 comprises 14 residues. Germline loops: CDR1 SGHNT, CDR2 YYREEE (reference sequence).